The subject of this entry is one T cell receptor (beta chain). What it binds is unknown. These data come from a study of graft-versus-host responses after intestinal transplantation. TCRdb's copy holds only in-frame clones and misses some; the assay was immunoSEQ multiplex PCR. Among 45,000 to 60,000 clones listed, 80% to 95% were seen once. The CDR3 runs 12 residues. Trimming cost V 4 bases and J 5 bases, with 8 bases left between them. Germline V gene sequence: CDR1 MNHNS, CDR2 SASEGT. V gene TRBV6-1 combines with J gene TRBJ1-2; TRBD1 is a possible D gene (5 bases). Sequencing was performed on unstimulated CD4+ T cells sorted from spleen or lymph node cells, taken before transplant. The receptor was isolated from a human donor who was the organ donor for an intestinal transplant. The CDR3 loop reads CASSGAGYGYTF. The CDR3 nucleotides read TGTGCCAGCAGTGGGGCAGGGTATGGCTACACCTTC.